A selection of T cell receptor beta chains follows, all from one sample in a study of OX40 agonist ivuxolimab in advanced cancers. Assay: immunoSEQ multiplex PCR; the TCRdb copy retains only in-frame clones and omits some. The repertoire consists of about 47,000 clones, with 80% to 90% occurring once and the leading ten covering 11% to 15%. This specimen was CD4+ or CD8+ T cells sorted from blood, taken in a trial of the OX40 agonist ivuxolimab. Receptor source: an adult with an advanced solid tumor such as melanoma, head and neck, liver or kidney cancer. CDR3s include the opening cysteine and the closing phenylalanine or tryptophan. The order of the fields is D gene, V gene, J gene, clone size, CDR3 protein, CDR3 DNA. The D gene is left open where the match is weak. Rows may omit the clone size; those that give it use once, few, many or a size class.

d_call: TRBD1
v_call: TRBV15
j_call: TRBJ1-2
clone_size: .
cdr3_aa: CATSTQNPDRVGGYTF
cdr3_nt: TGTGCCACCAGCACCCAGAACCCGGACAGGGTAGGCGGCTACACCTTC

d_call: .
v_call: TRBV5-1
j_call: TRBJ2-5
clone_size: once
cdr3_aa: CASSVRVRGETQYF
cdr3_nt: TGCGCCAGCAGCGTCAGGGTGCGGGGAGAGACCCAGTACTTC

d_call: TRBD1
v_call: TRBV2
j_call: TRBJ2-5
clone_size: .
cdr3_aa: CASSGTGAGETQYF
cdr3_nt: TGTGCCAGCAGTGGGACAGGGGCAGGGGAGACCCAGTACTTC

d_call: TRBD2
v_call: TRBV11-2
j_call: TRBJ2-3
clone_size: .
cdr3_aa: CASSLGGTSGGAETQYF
cdr3_nt: TGTGCCAGCAGCTTAGGAGGGACTAGCGGGGGGGCCGAGACGCAGTATTTT

d_call: .
v_call: TRBV30
j_call: TRBJ2-7
clone_size: .
cdr3_aa: CAWRQGGAALEQYF
cdr3_nt: TGTGCCTGGAGACAGGGGGGGGCAGCTCTCGAGCAGTACTTC

d_call: .
v_call: TRBV7-9
j_call: TRBJ1-2
clone_size: .
cdr3_aa: CASSPAGGYTF
cdr3_nt: TGTGCCAGCAGCCCCGCCGGCGGCTACACCTTC

d_call: .
v_call: TRBV19
j_call: TRBJ1-1
clone_size: .
cdr3_aa: CASSIEEGSNTEAFF
cdr3_nt: TGTGCCAGTAGTATAGAGGAGGGATCGAACACTGAAGCTTTCTTT

d_call: TRBD1
v_call: TRBV7-8
j_call: TRBJ2-1
clone_size: .
cdr3_aa: CASRRGQGGGEQFF
cdr3_nt: TGTGCCAGCAGACGGGGACAGGGAGGTGGTGAGCAGTTCTTC

d_call: TRBD1
v_call: TRBV5-1
j_call: TRBJ2-7
clone_size: .
cdr3_aa: CASSPGQGAYEQYF
cdr3_nt: TGCGCCAGCAGCCCGGGACAGGGGGCCTACGAGCAGTACTTC

d_call: TRBD1
v_call: TRBV19
j_call: TRBJ1-2
clone_size: .
cdr3_aa: CASSTFGGGADYGYTF
cdr3_nt: TGTGCCAGTAGTACCTTCGGAGGGGGCGCAGACTATGGCTACACCTTC

d_call: .
v_call: TRBV7-9
j_call: TRBJ1-5
clone_size: .
cdr3_aa: CASSFYSGGNQPQHF
cdr3_nt: TGTGCCAGCAGCTTCTATTCAGGGGGCAATCAGCCCCAGCATTTT

d_call: TRBD2
v_call: TRBV6-1
j_call: TRBJ2-3
clone_size: .
cdr3_aa: CASSGLAGGWDTDTQYF
cdr3_nt: TGTGCCAGCAGTGGGCTAGCGGGGGGCTGGGATACAGATACGCAGTATTTT

d_call: .
v_call: TRBV5-8
j_call: TRBJ1-1
clone_size: .
cdr3_aa: CASSLAQFYSNTEAFF
cdr3_nt: TGTGCCAGCAGCTTGGCCCAGTTCTATTCTAACACTGAAGCTTTCTTT

d_call: .
v_call: TRBV7-9
j_call: TRBJ2-7
clone_size: .
cdr3_aa: CASRRGTDYEQYF
cdr3_nt: TGTGCCAGCAGGCGTGGCACCGACTACGAGCAGTACTTC

d_call: .
v_call: TRBV4-3
j_call: TRBJ2-5
clone_size: .
cdr3_aa: CASSQDQGPEETQYF
cdr3_nt: TGCGCCAGCAGCCAAGATCAGGGCCCGGAGGAGACCCAGTACTTC

d_call: .
v_call: TRBV6-6
j_call: TRBJ2-1
clone_size: once
cdr3_aa: CASTRGGGRYNEQFF
cdr3_nt: TGTGCCAGCACTCGAGGGGGGGGGCGCTACAATGAGCAGTTCTTC

d_call: TRBD2
v_call: TRBV4-3
j_call: TRBJ2-1
clone_size: .
cdr3_aa: CASSQDWAGGGEQFF
cdr3_nt: TGCGCCAGCAGCCAAGATTGGGCGGGGGGTGGTGAGCAGTTCTTC

d_call: TRBD2
v_call: TRBV9
j_call: TRBJ2-7
clone_size: once
cdr3_aa: CASSVPLGVAGPSQQYF
cdr3_nt: TGTGCCAGCAGCGTCCCATTGGGGGTAGCGGGACCCTCTCAGCAGTACTTC

d_call: .
v_call: TRBV7-9
j_call: TRBJ1-1
clone_size: .
cdr3_aa: CASSLPSEAFF
cdr3_nt: TGTGCCAGCAGCCTACCTAGTGAAGCTTTCTTT

d_call: .
v_call: TRBV10-3
j_call: TRBJ2-3
clone_size: .
cdr3_aa: CAISDFRGPRKDTQYF
cdr3_nt: TGTGCCATCAGTGATTTTCGGGGGCCAAGGAAAGATACGCAGTATTTT

d_call: TRBD2
v_call: TRBV13
j_call: TRBJ2-2
clone_size: .
cdr3_aa: CASSQAGEGHTGELFF
cdr3_nt: TGTGCCAGCAGCCAAGCGGGAGAGGGGCACACCGGGGAGCTGTTTTTT

d_call: .
v_call: TRBV6-5
j_call: TRBJ2-5
clone_size: .
cdr3_aa: CASSYSGGSEETQYF
cdr3_nt: TGTGCCAGCAGTTACTCTGGGGGGTCGGAAGAGACCCAGTACTTC

d_call: .
v_call: TRBV5-6
j_call: TRBJ2-7
clone_size: .
cdr3_aa: CASSLFIGDEQYF
cdr3_nt: TGTGCCAGCAGCTTATTCATAGGGGACGAGCAGTACTTC

d_call: TRBD1
v_call: TRBV7-8
j_call: TRBJ2-7
clone_size: .
cdr3_aa: CASSIHPGQGDYEQYF
cdr3_nt: TGTGCCAGCAGCATCCATCCGGGACAGGGTGACTACGAGCAGTACTTC

d_call: .
v_call: TRBV7-9
j_call: TRBJ1-1
clone_size: .
cdr3_aa: CASSPGGVGVGEAFF
cdr3_nt: TGTGCCAGCAGCCCAGGAGGGGTAGGGGTTGGGGAAGCTTTCTTT

d_call: .
v_call: TRBV7-9
j_call: TRBJ1-2
clone_size: .
cdr3_aa: CASSLLSEANYGYTF
cdr3_nt: TGTGCCAGCAGCTTACTTAGCGAAGCTAACTATGGCTACACCTTC

d_call: .
v_call: TRBV6-6
j_call: TRBJ1-2
clone_size: .
cdr3_aa: CASSFNRDNYGYTF
cdr3_nt: TGTGCCAGCAGTTTTAACAGGGATAACTATGGCTACACCTTC

d_call: .
v_call: TRBV7-6
j_call: TRBJ2-2
clone_size: once
cdr3_aa: CASSLEVSSTGELFF
cdr3_nt: TGTGCCAGCAGCTTAGAGGTCTCAAGCACCGGGGAGCTGTTTTTT

d_call: TRBD1
v_call: TRBV15
j_call: TRBJ1-5
clone_size: .
cdr3_aa: CATSRGDSHNQPQHF
cdr3_nt: TGTGCCACCAGTCGGGGGGACAGTCACAATCAGCCCCAGCATTTT

d_call: .
v_call: TRBV7-2
j_call: TRBJ1-5
clone_size: .
cdr3_aa: CASSLHSRDNPPDQPQHF
cdr3_nt: TGTGCCAGCAGCCTACACTCCCGGGACAATCCCCCTGATCAGCCCCAGCATTTT

d_call: .
v_call: TRBV30
j_call: TRBJ1-2
clone_size: .
cdr3_aa: CAWSVGGRFMDGYTF
cdr3_nt: TGTGCCTGGAGTGTAGGGGGGCGCTTCATGGATGGCTACACCTTC

d_call: .
v_call: TRBV27
j_call: TRBJ1-6
clone_size: .
cdr3_aa: CASSSPGVYNSPLHF
cdr3_nt: TGTGCCAGCAGTTCCCCTGGGGTCTATAATTCACCCCTCCACTTT

d_call: .
v_call: TRBV19
j_call: TRBJ1-5
clone_size: .
cdr3_aa: CASSLDGPSHQPQHF
cdr3_nt: TGTGCCAGTAGTCTGGACGGACCCAGCCATCAGCCCCAGCATTTT

d_call: .
v_call: TRBV5-6
j_call: TRBJ2-7
clone_size: once
cdr3_aa: CASSYDRSSYEQYF
cdr3_nt: TGTGCCAGCAGCTACGACAGAAGCTCCTACGAGCAGTACTTC

d_call: .
v_call: TRBV4-3
j_call: TRBJ2-6
clone_size: .
cdr3_aa: CASSQDRGLSSGANVLTF
cdr3_nt: TGCGCCAGCAGCCAAGACAGGGGACTAAGCTCTGGGGCCAACGTCCTGACTTTC

d_call: .
v_call: TRBV27
j_call: TRBJ1-2
clone_size: .
cdr3_aa: CASSLSGSTYGYTF
cdr3_nt: TGTGCCAGCAGTTTATCAGGGTCCACTTATGGCTACACCTTC

d_call: TRBD1
v_call: TRBV9
j_call: TRBJ2-7
clone_size: .
cdr3_aa: CASSVGDRGYEQYF
cdr3_nt: TGTGCCAGCAGTGTGGGGGACAGGGGGTACGAGCAGTACTTC

d_call: .
v_call: TRBV19
j_call: TRBJ1-5
clone_size: .
cdr3_aa: CASSDQTVNSNQPQHF
cdr3_nt: TGTGCCAGTAGTGACCAGACGGTCAATAGCAATCAGCCCCAGCATTTT

d_call: .
v_call: TRBV5-1
j_call: TRBJ2-7
clone_size: .
cdr3_aa: CASSPGTGGYEQYF
cdr3_nt: TGCGCCAGCAGCCCCGGGACCGGAGGGTACGAGCAGTACTTC

d_call: .
v_call: TRBV4-3
j_call: TRBJ2-7
clone_size: .
cdr3_aa: CASSQEADGWGYEQYF
cdr3_nt: TGCGCCAGCAGCCAAGAGGCAGACGGTTGGGGTTACGAGCAGTACTTC

d_call: TRBD1
v_call: TRBV7-9
j_call: TRBJ1-1
clone_size: .
cdr3_aa: CASSPILQGAGGTEAFF
cdr3_nt: TGTGCCAGCAGCCCAATATTACAGGGGGCCGGAGGAACTGAAGCTTTCTTT

d_call: TRBD1
v_call: TRBV7-9
j_call: TRBJ1-2
clone_size: .
cdr3_aa: CASRDSASYGYTF
cdr3_nt: TGTGCCAGCCGGGACAGCGCCAGCTATGGCTACACCTTC

d_call: .
v_call: TRBV30
j_call: TRBJ1-5
clone_size: .
cdr3_aa: CASEGGEGRGSNQPQHF
cdr3_nt: TGTGCCTCAGAGGGGGGGGAGGGTCGTGGTAGCAATCAGCCCCAGCATTTT

d_call: .
v_call: TRBV19
j_call: TRBJ2-1
clone_size: .
cdr3_aa: CASHSGADYNEQFF
cdr3_nt: TGTGCCAGCCATTCAGGGGCCGACTACAATGAGCAGTTCTTC

d_call: TRBD2
v_call: TRBV5-1
j_call: TRBJ2-7
clone_size: .
cdr3_aa: CASSLGRGVYEQYF
cdr3_nt: TGCGCCAGCAGCTTGGGACGGGGGGTCTACGAGCAGTACTTC

d_call: .
v_call: TRBV27
j_call: TRBJ1-1
clone_size: .
cdr3_aa: CASRPGVALSEAFF
cdr3_nt: TGTGCCAGCAGACCAGGGGTCGCGCTCTCTGAAGCTTTCTTT

d_call: .
v_call: TRBV13
j_call: TRBJ2-5
clone_size: .
cdr3_aa: CASSHGVGGLYQETQYF
cdr3_nt: TGTGCCAGCAGCCACGGGGTTGGGGGGCTGTACCAAGAGACCCAGTACTTC

d_call: TRBD1
v_call: TRBV4-1
j_call: TRBJ1-1
clone_size: .
cdr3_aa: CASSHGQVTEAFF
cdr3_nt: TGCGCCAGCAGCCATGGACAGGTGACTGAAGCTTTCTTT

d_call: .
v_call: TRBV2
j_call: TRBJ1-1
clone_size: .
cdr3_aa: CASSEASVGETAFF
cdr3_nt: TGTGCCAGCAGTGAAGCCTCGGTGGGGGAGACAGCTTTCTTT

d_call: .
v_call: TRBV2
j_call: TRBJ2-7
clone_size: .
cdr3_aa: CASSEAVRGSYEQYF
cdr3_nt: TGTGCCAGCAGTGAAGCAGTAAGGGGCTCCTACGAGCAGTACTTC

d_call: .
v_call: TRBV19
j_call: TRBJ1-1
clone_size: .
cdr3_aa: CASSRVGNTEAFF
cdr3_nt: TGTGCCAGTAGTAGGGTCGGAAACACTGAAGCTTTCTTT